This T cell receptor (beta chain) was recovered during a study of shared clonotypes between healthy human individuals. Across the study: Every donor yielded three CD4 naive, three CD4 memory, two CD8 naive and one CD8 memory plate. The study, taken as a whole, reports: Across a handful of donors, naive CD4 shared roughly 5%, naive CD8 more than 3%, memory CD4 over 2%, memory CD8 over 0.3%. Sequencing depth was a factor that was expected to affect clonotype sharing among donors.

Data came from immunoSEQ multiplex PCR; TCRdb stores just in-frame clones and leaves some out. The sample carries approximately 810,000 clones, about 92% recorded once. Naive CD8 cells were CD45RO-negative, positively selected for CCR7, excluding terminally differentiated effector memory CD45RA+ cells. The donor population consisted of healthy HIV-negative adults with no recent acute infections or vaccinations. On this clone: Its antigen remains unidentified.

Unmatched junction bases numbered 1, after V lost 7 bases and J lost 2 bases. From germline, CDR1 is MNHEY and CDR2 SVGAGI. This CDR3 spans 13 amino acids. Material for sequencing was naive CD8+ T cells sorted from blood. The sequence was obtained from a man under 40 in good health. The J gene is TRBJ2-1, the V gene TRBV6-5; 8 bases agree with TRBD1. In nucleotides, the CDR3 is TGTGCCAGCACAGGGGGCCCCTACAATGAGCAGTTCTTC. Translating gives CASTGGPYNEQFF.